In this sample, the clone carrying this T cell receptor beta chain turned up many times. Its antigen is unidentified. From germline, CDR1 is SGHAT and CDR2 FQNNGV. The CDR3 length is 13 residues. V gave up 3 bases and J gave up 4 bases, with 8 bases separating them. One entry per CDR3 protein results from TCRdb running MiXCR on the RT-PCR reads. The sample has around 470,000 distinct CDR3 sequences; around 7.7% are singletons. This sample was taken from a study of response to subunit inactivated influenza vaccine. Study results and caveats: A suggestion made by the authors is that each seasonal influenza vaccination recruits few new T cells.

The chain joins TRBV11-2 to TRBJ2-3, with no clear D. This TCR came from a man between 50 and 69 years old who received an inactivated influenza vaccine. The material sequenced was PBMCs from blood, taken 23 months after vaccination. CDR3 residues: CASSFSVPDTQYF. For the CDR3, the DNA is TGTGCCAGCAGCTTTTCGGTCCCAGATACGCAGTATTTT.